These 11 T cell receptor beta chains came from one sample sequenced in a study of T cell changes during pregnancy in multiple sclerosis. The method was immunoSEQ multiplex PCR; TCRdb's version includes in-frame clones alone and lacks a portion of them. The sample shows approximately 100,000 clones, about 89% of them seen only once. The sample was peripheral blood, taken after pregnancy. Receptors originate from a female donor with multiple sclerosis, enrolled in a pregnancy study.

This chain connects TRBV27 to TRBJ1-5, with 7 bases lining up with TRBD1. Looked up from germline, CDR1 is MNHEY and CDR2 is SMNVEV (reference sequence). This CDR3 has 15 residues. With 4 bases clipped from V and 7 bases from J, the junction kept 10 bases outside the gene matches. The CDR3 DNA is TGTGCCAGCAGTTATTCGGGGACAGCTGGACAGCCCCAGCATTTT. Translation: CASSYSGTAGQPQHF.

The J gene is TRBJ1-2, the V gene TRBV6-5; D call uncertain. Germline CDR1 is MNHEY and CDR2 is SVGAGI. The V end was cut by 6 bases, the J end by 4 bases, with 18 bases between. The CDR3 has 15 residues. For the CDR3, the DNA is TGTGCCAGCAGATCTATCGAATACGGAGGCTATGGCTACACCTTC. Encoded protein: CASRSIEYGGYGYTF.

The V and J genes are TRBV5-1 and TRBJ1-1; TRBD1 agrees at 11 bases. Germline V CDR1 and CDR2: SGHRS, YFSETQ. V shed 2 bases and J 4 bases; nucleotides not matched to a gene: 13. The CDR3 spans 18 residues. CDR3 coding DNA: TGCGCCAGCAGCTTAGATTTCGGGACAGGGGGTCCGGGCACTGAAGCTTTCTTT. It yields the protein CASSLDFGTGGPGTEAFF.

The rearrangement uses TRBV18 and TRBJ2-2, with TRBD2 identical over 7 bases. The J segment lost 3 bases and the V segment lost 2 bases, leaving 3 bases of the junction unmatched. Germline CDR1 is KGHSH and CDR2 is LQKENI. This CDR3 has 15 residues. The CDR3, as DNA: TGTGCCAGCTCACCAGCAGGGAGGGACACCGGGGAGCTGTTTTTT. As protein: CASSPAGRDTGELFF.

This clone was seen just once. J is TRBJ2-7 and V is TRBV7-3; 12 nucleotides agree with TRBD2. CDR1 is SGHTA, CDR2 FQGTGA, per germline. This CDR3 is built from 15 residues. Losses at the gene ends were 2 bases for V and 7 bases for J; bases not matched to a gene: 6. The CDR3 DNA is TGTGCCAGCAGCTTACGACGACTAGCGGGGGAAGAGCAGTACTTC. Translation gives CASSLRRLAGEEQYF.

This rearrangement joins TRBV9 to TRBJ1-3; 7 bases agree with TRBD1. The germline gives CDR1 SGDLS, CDR2 YYNGEE. After removal of 1 base from V and 0 bases from J, the junction contained 7 bases not matched to a gene. The CDR3 spans 17 residues. The CDR3 sequence is CASSVFDRASSGNTIYF. CDR3 nucleotides: TGTGCCAGCAGCGTATTTGACAGGGCGAGCTCTGGAAACACCATATATTTT.

This rearrangement joins TRBV7-3 to TRBJ2-5; 8 nucleotides line up with TRBD1. Germline CDR1 and CDR2: SGHTA and FQGTGA. This CDR3 is built from 15 residues. The V segment lost 5 bases and the J segment 4 bases; nucleotides outside the gene matches: 9. The DNA for the CDR3 is TGTGCCAGCAGCCTAGGACAGGGTTTCGGAGAGACCCAGTACTTC. Its protein product is CASSLGQGFGETQYF.

The V gene is TRBV5-4, the J gene TRBJ2-7; 9 bases map to TRBD1. V shed 4 bases and J 8 bases; nucleotides not matched to a gene: 7. Germline V gives CDR1 SGHNT, CDR2 YYREEE (reference sequence). This CDR3 has 13 residues. CDR3 sequence (DNA): TGTGCCAGCAGCCGAGACAGGGGGAATAAGCAGTACTTC. This sequence encodes CASSRDRGNKQYF. The variable domain in full, with the rest retrieved from reference TRBV5-4 and TRBJ2-7, is ETGVTQSPTHLIKTRGQQVTLRCSSQSGHNTVSWYQQALGQGPQFIFQYYREEENGRGNFPPRFSGLQFPNYSSELNVNALELDDSALYLCASSRDRGNKQYFGPGTRLTVT.

The chain recombines TRBV6-1 with TRBJ2-1; weak D call: TRBD2 (7 bases). In germline, CDR1 is MNHNS, CDR2 SASEGT. V lost 7 bases and J 8 bases, leaving 21 bases between the germline ends. This CDR3 region has 15 residues. CDR3 nucleotide sequence: TGTGCCAGCACCGAGAGGGGGGGAAGTGCAGATGAGCAGTTCTTC. Encoded protein: CASTERGGSADEQFF.

The rearrangement joins TRBV2 to TRBJ1-4, with D unclear. Germline lookup yields CDR1 SNHLY and CDR2 FYNNEI. The germline V and J ends were trimmed by 5 bases and 6 bases, with 7 bases remaining between them. The CDR3 has 12 amino acids. The chain's CDR3 is CASSTGYEKLFF. The CDR3 DNA reads as TGTGCCAGCAGTACCGGGTATGAAAAACTGTTTTTT. The full variable domain, with the rest looked up from reference TRBV2 and TRBJ1-4, is EPEVTQTPSHQVTQMGQEVILRCVPISNHLYFYWYRQILGQKVEFLVSFYNNEISEKSEIFDDQFSVERPDGSNFTLKIRSTKLEDSAMYFCASSTGYEKLFFGSGTQLSVL.

CDR3 bases: TGTGCCAGCAGTGAGCAAATCCCGGGACAGCTCTATAATTCACCCCTCCACTTT. Residues: CASSEQIPGQLYNSPLHF. The chain uses TRBV6-1 and TRBJ1-6, with 7 positions matching TRBD1. The CDR3 loop spans 18 amino acids. The trim removed 3 bases at V and 3 bases at J, leaving 11 bases unmatched. Per germline, CDR1 MNHNS and CDR2 SASEGT.